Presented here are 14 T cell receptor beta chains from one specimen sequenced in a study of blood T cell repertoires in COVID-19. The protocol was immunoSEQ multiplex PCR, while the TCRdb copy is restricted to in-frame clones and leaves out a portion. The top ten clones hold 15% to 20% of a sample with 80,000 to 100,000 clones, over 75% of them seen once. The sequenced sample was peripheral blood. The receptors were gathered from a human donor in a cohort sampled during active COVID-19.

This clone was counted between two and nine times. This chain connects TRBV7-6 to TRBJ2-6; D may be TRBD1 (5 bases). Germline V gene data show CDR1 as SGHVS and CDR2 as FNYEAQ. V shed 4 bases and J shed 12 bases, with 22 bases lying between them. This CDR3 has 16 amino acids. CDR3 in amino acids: CASSSAWAGKSGVLTF. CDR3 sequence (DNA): TGTGCCAGCAGCTCCGCTTGGGCAGGGAAATCTGGCGTCCTGACTTTC. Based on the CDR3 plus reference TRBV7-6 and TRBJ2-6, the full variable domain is GAGVSQSPRYKVTKRGQDVALRCDPISGHVSLYWYRQALGQGPEFLTYFNYEAQQDKSGLPNDRFSAERPEGSISTLTIQRTEQRDSAMYRCASSSAWAGKSGVLTFGAGSRLTVL.

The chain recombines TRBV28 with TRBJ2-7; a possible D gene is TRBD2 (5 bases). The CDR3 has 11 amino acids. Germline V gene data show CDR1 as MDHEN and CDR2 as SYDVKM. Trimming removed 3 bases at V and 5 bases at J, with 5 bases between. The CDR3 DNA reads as TGTGCCAGCAGTTTGAGGGACGAGCAGTACTTC. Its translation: CASSLRDEQYF. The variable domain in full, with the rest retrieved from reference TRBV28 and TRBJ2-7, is DVKVTQSSRYLVKRTGEKVFLECVQDMDHENMFWYRQDPGLGLRLIYFSYDVKMKEKGDIPEGYSVSREKKERFSLILESASTNQTSMYLCASSLRDEQYFGPGTRLTVT.

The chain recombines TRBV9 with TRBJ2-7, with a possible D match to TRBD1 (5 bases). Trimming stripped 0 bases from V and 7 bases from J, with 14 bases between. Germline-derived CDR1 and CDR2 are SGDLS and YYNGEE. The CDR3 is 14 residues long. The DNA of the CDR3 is TGTGCCAGCAGCGTAGCAACGGACATGGGGGAGCAGTACTTC. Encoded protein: CASSVATDMGEQYF.

The CDR3 sequence: CASSLAEGRGYTF. The CDR3 DNA follows: TGCGCCAGCAGCTTGGCAGAGGGTCGAGGCTACACCTTC. The V call is TRBV5-1, the J call TRBJ1-2; D is ambiguous. The CDR3 length is 13 residues. CDR1 SGHRS and CDR2 YFSETQ come from the germline V gene. V was cut by 0 bases and J by 8 bases, with 11 bases left in between.

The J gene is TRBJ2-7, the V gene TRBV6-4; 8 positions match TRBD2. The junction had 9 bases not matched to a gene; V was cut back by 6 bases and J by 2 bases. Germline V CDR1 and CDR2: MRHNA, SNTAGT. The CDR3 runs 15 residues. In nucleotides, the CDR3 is TGTGCCAGCAGGGACCCACTAGCGGATGCCTACGAGCAGTACTTC. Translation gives CASRDPLADAYEQYF.

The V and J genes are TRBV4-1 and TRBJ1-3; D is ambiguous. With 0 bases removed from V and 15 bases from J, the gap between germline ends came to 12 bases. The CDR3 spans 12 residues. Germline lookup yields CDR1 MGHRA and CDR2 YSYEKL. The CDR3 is CASSQDLVPEYF. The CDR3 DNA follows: TGCGCCAGCAGCCAAGATTTAGTCCCCGAATATTTT.

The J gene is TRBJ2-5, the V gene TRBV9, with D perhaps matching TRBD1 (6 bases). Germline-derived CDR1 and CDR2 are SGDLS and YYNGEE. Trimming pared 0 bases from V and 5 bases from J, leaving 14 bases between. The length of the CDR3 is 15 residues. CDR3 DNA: TGTGCCAGCAGCGTAGATGGCAGGGGTTGGGAGACCCAGTACTTC. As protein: CASSVDGRGWETQYF.

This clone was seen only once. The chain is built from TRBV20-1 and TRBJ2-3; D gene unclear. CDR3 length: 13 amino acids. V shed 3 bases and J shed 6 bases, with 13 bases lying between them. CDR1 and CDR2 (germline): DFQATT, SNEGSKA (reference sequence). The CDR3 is CSASGQIFDTQYF. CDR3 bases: TGCAGTGCTAGTGGGCAAATTTTCGATACGCAGTATTTT.

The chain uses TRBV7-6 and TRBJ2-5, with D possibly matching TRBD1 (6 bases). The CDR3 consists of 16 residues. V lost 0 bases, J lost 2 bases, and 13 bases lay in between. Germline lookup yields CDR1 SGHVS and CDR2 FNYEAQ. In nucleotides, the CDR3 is TGTGCCAGCAGCTTAGCGGTCCTGACAGGTCAAGAGACCCAGTACTTC. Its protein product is CASSLAVLTGQETQYF. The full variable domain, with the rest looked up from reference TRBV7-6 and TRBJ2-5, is GAGVSQSPRYKVTKRGQDVALRCDPISGHVSLYWYRQALGQGPEFLTYFNYEAQQDKSGLPNDRFSAERPEGSISTLTIQRTEQRDSAMYRCASSLAVLTGQETQYFGPGTRLLVL.

CDR3 DNA sequence: TGCGCCAGCAGCCCTAGGACGACAGGAGGTAACGAGCAGTACTTC. Its protein is CASSPRTTGGNEQYF. The V and J genes are TRBV5-1 and TRBJ2-7, with D tentatively TRBD1 (6 bases). The germline V and J ends were trimmed by 4 bases and 5 bases, with 19 bases remaining between them. Germline V lookup: CDR1 SGHRS, CDR2 YFSETQ. This CDR3 is built from 15 residues.

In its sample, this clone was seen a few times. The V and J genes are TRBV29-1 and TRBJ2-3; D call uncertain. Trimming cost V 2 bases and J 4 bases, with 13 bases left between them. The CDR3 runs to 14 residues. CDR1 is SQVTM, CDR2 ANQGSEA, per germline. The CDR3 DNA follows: TGCAGCGTTGAAACGGCAGGTTCTTCAGATACGCAGTATTTT. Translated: CSVETAGSSDTQYF.

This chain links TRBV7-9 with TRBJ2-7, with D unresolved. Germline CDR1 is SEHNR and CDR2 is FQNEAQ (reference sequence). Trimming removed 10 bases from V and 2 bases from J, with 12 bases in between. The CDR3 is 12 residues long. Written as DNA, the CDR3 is TGTGCCACCAACGGTGATACCTACGAGCAGTACTTC. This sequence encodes CATNGDTYEQYF.

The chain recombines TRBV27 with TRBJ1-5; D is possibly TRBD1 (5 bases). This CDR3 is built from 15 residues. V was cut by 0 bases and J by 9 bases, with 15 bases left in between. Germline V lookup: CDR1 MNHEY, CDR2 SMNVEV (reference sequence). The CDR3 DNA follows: TGTGCCAGCAGTTTATCGGGCGGGACGGCCTCGCCCCAGCATTTT. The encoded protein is CASSLSGGTASPQHF.

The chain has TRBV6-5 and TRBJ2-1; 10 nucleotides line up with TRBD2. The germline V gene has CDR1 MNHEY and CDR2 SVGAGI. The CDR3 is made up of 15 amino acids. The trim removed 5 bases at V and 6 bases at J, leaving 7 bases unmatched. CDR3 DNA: TGTGCCAGCAGTACTGGGCTAGCGGGGGTCAATGAGCAGTTCTTC. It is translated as CASSTGLAGVNEQFF.